This is a list of T cell receptor beta chains from one sample in a study of blood T cell repertoires in COVID-19. Using immunoSEQ multiplex PCR, the repertoire was profiled, and TCRdb retains in-frame clones only, with some absent. The sample includes about 210,000 clones, about 88% of them seen just once. The sample taken for sequencing was peripheral blood. The receptors originated from a woman aged 80 or older with acute or convalescent COVID-19. Each CDR3 is given with its conserved first and last residue. Fields, in order: J gene, clone size, V gene, D gene, CDR3 protein, CDR3 DNA. D genes are given only for firm matches. Expanded clones are given a class, and other clones once, few, many or no size at all.

TRBJ1-4 | NA | TRBV5-8 | TRBD1 | CASSLVTGGIEKLFF | TGTGCCAGCAGCTTGGTGACAGGGGGCATTGAAAAACTGTTTTTT
TRBJ2-5 | once | TRBV19 | NA | CASSDTGQETQYF | TGTGCCAGTAGTGATACAGGCCAAGAGACCCAGTACTTC
TRBJ2-3 | NA | TRBV28 | NA | CASSPMRGYIDTQYF | TGTGCCAGCAGTCCGATGCGTGGTTATATAGATACGCAGTATTTT
TRBJ1-1 | NA | TRBV11-1 | NA | CASSPEERDTEAFF | TGTGCCAGCAGCCCAGAGGAGCGGGACACTGAAGCTTTCTTT
TRBJ1-1 | NA | TRBV27 | NA | CASSFAPQQPENTEAFF | TGTGCCAGCAGTTTTGCCCCCCAACAGCCGGAGAACACTGAAGCTTTCTTT
TRBJ1-6 | NA | TRBV12-3/TRBV12-4 | NA | CASGQYYSPLHF | TGTGCCAGCGGACAGTACTATTCACCCCTCCACTTT
TRBJ2-5 | NA | TRBV18 | TRBD2 | CASSPPGRGGHQYF | TGTGCCAGCTCACCCCCTGGACGGGGGGGACATCAGTACTTC
TRBJ2-5 | NA | TRBV9 | TRBD2 | CASSTRGGRREEETQYF | TGTGCCAGCAGTACGAGGGGCGGGAGAAGAGAGGAGGAGACCCAGTACTTC
TRBJ2-2 | NA | TRBV5-4 | TRBD2 | CASSASGSSPGELFF | TGTGCCAGCAGCGCTAGCGGGAGTAGTCCCGGGGAGCTGTTTTTT
TRBJ1-6 | NA | TRBV11-1 | NA | CASSSQEENNSPLHF | TGTGCCAGCAGCTCCCAGGAGGAGAATAATTCACCCCTCCACTTT
TRBJ2-2 | NA | TRBV2 | NA | CASSPHSLRELFF | TGTGCCAGCAGTCCCCACAGCCTTAGGGAGCTGTTTTTT
TRBJ2-4 | NA | TRBV28 | NA | CASTRSGLAKNIQYF | TGTGCCAGCACCAGAAGTGGCCTAGCCAAAAACATTCAGTACTTC
TRBJ1-1 | NA | TRBV18 | NA | CASTTDRHTEAFF | TGTGCCAGCACAACCGACAGGCACACTGAAGCTTTCTTT
TRBJ2-1 | NA | TRBV6-6 | NA | CASSYSTPSVGNEQFF | TGTGCCAGCAGTTACTCTACACCTAGCGTGGGCAATGAGCAGTTCTTC